Below, 32 T cell receptor beta chains from the same sample are listed, as sequenced in a study of glioma-infiltrating T cells after dendritic cell vaccination. The repertoire was sequenced with immunoSEQ multiplex PCR; TCRdb's copy has only in-frame clones and lacks some. The data show around 89,000 clones, with over 75% seen just once and less than 20% held by the top ten. The sample was blood, taken before dendritic cell vaccination. The receptors shown here come from a human donor with glioblastoma.

The V call is TRBV9, the J call TRBJ1-6; D remains unclear. Trimming stripped 0 bases from V and 7 bases from J, with 11 bases between. The germline V gene has CDR1 SGDLS and CDR2 YYNGEE. The CDR3 runs to 15 residues. CDR3 region: CASSVARERNSPLHF. The CDR3 DNA reads as TGTGCCAGCAGCGTAGCGCGGGAGAGGAATTCACCCCTCCACTTT.

The V gene is TRBV6-5, the J gene TRBJ2-1, with D perhaps TRBD2 (6 bases). The CDR3 is 16 amino acids. With 4 bases removed from V and 2 bases from J, the gap between germline ends came to 15 bases. In germline, CDR1 is MNHEY, CDR2 SVGAGI. DNA for the CDR3: TGTGCCAGCAGTTCCCGGGGGAGGCGGGCCTACAATGAGCAGTTCTTC. It encodes CASSSRGRRAYNEQFF.

The V and J genes are TRBV18 and TRBJ1-2, with TRBD1 identical over 9 bases. The germline V gene encodes CDR1 KGHSH and CDR2 LQKENI. This CDR3 region has 14 residues. V shed 3 bases, J shed 8 bases, and the junction held 7 bases outside the gene matches. CDR3 amino acids: CASSPTGGSSGYTF. The DNA of the CDR3 is TGTGCCAGCTCACCGACAGGGGGGTCCTCGGGCTACACCTTC.

The chain joins TRBV7-9 to TRBJ2-3; 11 bases are a match to TRBD2. The CDR3 totals 16 residues. Per the germline V gene, CDR1 is SEHNR and CDR2 is FQNEAQ (reference sequence). Trimming removed 9 bases from V and 1 base from J; junction bases left unmatched: 9. This chain's CDR3 is CASRFGGLAGTDTQYF. Here the CDR3 DNA reads TGTGCCAGTCGATTTGGGGGACTAGCGGGCACAGATACGCAGTATTTT.

V gene TRBV4-1 combines with J gene TRBJ2-3; D gene uncertain. Germline loops: CDR1 MGHRA, CDR2 YSYEKL. CDR3 length: 17 amino acids. Trimming shortened V by 7 bases and J by 0 bases, and 20 bases separated the two germline ends. The CDR3 sequence: CASILSAFPSSTDTQYF. As DNA, the CDR3 is TGCGCCAGCATTCTTTCCGCGTTCCCTTCTAGCACAGATACGCAGTATTTT.

The chain recombines TRBV9 with TRBJ2-5; 9 positions match TRBD1. The CDR3 runs to 15 residues. Per germline, CDR1 SGDLS and CDR2 YYNGEE. The V gene end was trimmed by 0 bases and the J gene end by 4 bases; junction bases not matched to a gene: 4. This CDR3 is CASSVEGQGPETQYF. The CDR3 DNA sequence: TGTGCCAGCAGCGTAGAGGGACAGGGTCCAGAGACCCAGTACTTC.

V and J are TRBV7-2 and TRBJ2-2, with a possible D match to TRBD1 (5 bases). V lost 10 bases, J lost 0 bases, and 18 bases lay in between. This CDR3 is 16 amino acids long. From germline, CDR1 is SGHTA and CDR2 FQGNSA. This CDR3 is CATLTQTAANTGELFF. For the CDR3, the DNA is TGTGCCACCCTAACACAGACAGCCGCGAACACCGGGGAGCTGTTTTTT.

This clone was recorded once. V usage is TRBV6-5 and J usage is TRBJ2-3, with D possibly matching TRBD2 (7 bases). Germline-derived CDR1 and CDR2 are MNHEY and SVGAGI. Between the trimmed V and J ends, which lost 2 bases and 2 bases, there was a span of 11 bases. This CDR3 region has 15 residues. The CDR3 reads CASSYTGGVTDTQYF. In nucleotides, the CDR3 is TGTGCCAGCAGTTACACGGGGGGCGTCACAGATACGCAGTATTTT.

The rearrangement joins TRBV9 to TRBJ2-5; maybe TRBD2 (6 bases). CDR3 length: 18 amino acids. The ends were cut back, 0 bases at V and 2 bases at J, with 20 bases in the middle. Germline V gene data show CDR1 as SGDLS and CDR2 as YYNGEE. Written as DNA, the CDR3 is TGTGCCAGCAGCGTAGGATTAGTAGGGGCTGGGGGGCAAGAGACCCAGTACTTC. It is translated as CASSVGLVGAGGQETQYF.

The chain links TRBV2 to TRBJ2-3; TRBD2 matches 13 bases. Looked up from germline, CDR1 is SNHLY and CDR2 is FYNNEI. With V trimmed by 6 bases and J by 2 bases, 11 bases remained unmatched. The CDR3 is 18 residues long. The CDR3 spells CASSSGLAGRTFTDTQYF. The CDR3 region has the DNA TGTGCCAGCAGCTCGGGACTAGCGGGGCGAACCTTCACAGATACGCAGTATTTT.

V and J are TRBV14 and TRBJ1-2, with 7 bases matching TRBD1. CDR1 and CDR2 from the germline V gene are SGHDN and FVKESK. The V segment lost 1 base and the J segment 5 bases; nucleotides outside the gene matches: 7. This CDR3 comprises 15 residues. Written as DNA, the CDR3 is TGTGCCAGCAGCCAAGGGACCGGGACAGCGTATGGCTACACCTTC. Translating gives CASSQGTGTAYGYTF.

The gene calls are TRBV27 and TRBJ1-1, with TRBD1 matching 8 bases. V lost 4 bases to trimming and J lost 4 bases; unmatched junction nucleotides: 5. Germline CDR1 and CDR2: MNHEY and SMNVEV (reference sequence). The CDR3 covers 14 residues. Here the CDR3 reads CASSWQGASTEAFF. CDR3 coding DNA: TGTGCCAGCAGTTGGCAGGGGGCAAGCACTGAAGCTTTCTTT.

The V and J genes are TRBV29-1 and TRBJ2-7; 8 bases match TRBD1. The length of the CDR3 is 12 residues. The V and J ends lost 7 bases and 3 bases, in that order; junction bases with no gene match: 5. CDR1 and CDR2 (germline): SQVTM, ANQGSEA. The DNA of the CDR3 is TGCAGCGGGACAGGACAGGGCTACGAGCAGTACTTC. Translated, it gives CSGTGQGYEQYF.

The chain recombines TRBV12-5 with TRBJ1-3; TRBD1 matches 9 bases. Germline CDR1 is LGHNT and CDR2 is FRNRAP. There are 18 residues in the CDR3. V was pared by 0 bases and J by 1 base, with 7 bases of the junction left unmatched. Here the CDR3 reads CASGLVLGTGTSGNTIYF. The CDR3 DNA reads as TGTGCTAGTGGTTTGGTACTTGGGACAGGGACGTCTGGAAACACCATATATTTT.

The genes are TRBV6-4 and TRBJ2-3; TRBD2 aligns across 9 bases. CDR1 is MRHNA and CDR2 is SNTAGT in the germline V gene. V dropped 3 bases and J dropped 9; count of bases not matched to a gene: 10. The CDR3 is 15 residues long. In DNA, the CDR3 is TGTGCCAGCAGTGAGTTAGCGGGGGCATCCGACACGCAGTATTTT. It yields the protein CASSELAGASDTQYF.

V is TRBV6-6 and J is TRBJ1-6; D not certain. Trimming stripped 5 bases from V and 6 bases from J, with 11 bases between. The length of the CDR3 is 14 residues. Germline V gene lookup returns CDR1 MNHNY and CDR2 SVGAGI (reference sequence). The CDR3 DNA reads as TGTGCCAGCAGTCCCGGACTGGGTAATTCACCCCTCCACTTT. It encodes CASSPGLGNSPLHF.

Written as DNA, the CDR3 is TGTGCCAGCAGCCTACGGGCTAGCGGGAACTATGAGCAGTTCTTC. It translates to CASSLRASGNYEQFF. The rearrangement uses TRBV2 and TRBJ2-1; 9 bases are shared with TRBD2. V was pared by 6 bases and J by 8 bases, with 11 bases of the junction left unmatched. The CDR3 runs to 15 residues. CDR1 and CDR2 from the germline V gene are SNHLY and FYNNEI.

V gene TRBV27 combines with J gene TRBJ2-7, with D tentatively TRBD1 (6 bases). The CDR3 runs 17 residues. Trimming stripped 6 bases from V and 3 bases from J, with 24 bases between. Germline loops: CDR1 MNHEY, CDR2 SMNVEV (reference sequence). CDR3 sequence: CASRSVRDTLRGYEQYF. CDR3 in DNA: TGTGCCAGCAGGAGCGTCCGGGACACCCTCAGGGGCTACGAGCAGTACTTC.

This rearrangement joins TRBV7-2 to TRBJ1-2; 11 bases are a match to TRBD1. CDR1 is SGHTA, CDR2 FQGNSA, per germline. Trimming at V came to 5 bases and at J to 4 bases, leaving 6 bases not matched to a gene. The CDR3 covers 15 residues. The CDR3 loop is CASSPRTGGFYGYTF. The CDR3 bases are TGTGCCAGCAGCCCAAGGACAGGGGGCTTCTATGGCTACACCTTC.

The chain links TRBV7-9 to TRBJ1-2; possibly TRBD1 for D (6 bases). CDR3 length: 15 residues. Trimming took 0 bases from V and 14 from J, leaving 22 bases between them. In germline, CDR1 is SEHNR, CDR2 FQNEAQ (reference sequence). The CDR3 sequence is CASSLATGRTQTETF. The CDR3 region has the DNA TGTGCCAGCAGCTTAGCGACAGGCCGGACCCAAACTGAAACCTTC.

The V call is TRBV5-4, the J call TRBJ2-7; 15 bases map to TRBD2. The CDR3 runs 15 residues. The V and J ends lost 2 bases and 7 bases, in that order; junction bases with no gene match: 4. Germline CDR1 and CDR2: SGHNT and YYREEE (reference sequence). The DNA of the CDR3 is TGTGCCAGCAGCTTAAGGACTAGCGGGAGGGAAGAGCAGTACTTC. Amino acids: CASSLRTSGREEQYF.

DNA for the CDR3: TGTGCCAGCAGCTCTCCTCCTGGACTGCAGACCCAGTACTTC. This sequence encodes CASSSPPGLQTQYF. This chain connects TRBV11-2 to TRBJ2-5; maybe TRBD2 (5 bases). V lost 4 bases and J 6 bases, leaving 15 bases between the germline ends. The CDR3 is 14 amino acids. Per the germline V gene, CDR1 is SGHAT and CDR2 is FQNNGV.

The V call is TRBV29-1, the J call TRBJ2-1; perhaps TRBD1 as D (7 bases). The CDR3 is 15 residues long. CDR1 and CDR2 (germline): SQVTM, ANQGSEA. The V end lost 7 bases, the J end lost 8 bases, and 24 bases lay between the germline ends. DNA of the CDR3: TGCAGCGCTACCGACCAGGGCAGGGGGGTCGATGAGCAGTTCTTC. Residues: CSATDQGRGVDEQFF.

The chain carries TRBV12-2 and TRBJ2-6; the tabulated D call, TRBD1, remains unverified against the DNA. TRBV12-2 is an annotated pseudogene. The CDR3 length is 16 residues. Here the CDR3 reads CASRSQVSSGANVLTF. The CDR3 coding sequence is TGTGCAAGTCGCTCGCAGGTTTCGTCTGGGGCCAACGTCCTGACTTTC.

Concerning this clone itself: Other DNA sequences within the sample encode an identical CDR3. The CDR3 DNA reads as TGTGCCAGCAGCCTTAGCTCCTACGAGCAGTACTTC. Translation: CASSLSSYEQYF. V and J are TRBV6-6 and TRBJ2-7; D call uncertain. V was cut by 6 bases and J by 0 bases, with 6 bases left in between. Germline CDR1 and CDR2: MNHNY and SVGAGI (reference sequence). CDR3 size: 12 residues.

This chain connects TRBV19 to TRBJ2-2; 7 bases line up with TRBD2. V dropped 8 bases and J dropped 1; count of bases not matched to a gene: 7. The length of the CDR3 is 15 residues. Germline V lookup: CDR1 LNHDA, CDR2 SQIVND (reference sequence). CDR3: CASLPGGWNTGELFF. In DNA form, the CDR3 reads TGTGCCAGTCTTCCGGGGGGTTGGAACACCGGGGAGCTGTTTTTT.

The chain employs TRBV9 and TRBJ2-5; TRBD2 matches 8 bases. Looked up from germline, CDR1 is SGDLS and CDR2 is YYNGEE. Unmatched junction bases numbered 11, after V lost 4 bases and J lost 3 bases. The CDR3 extends over 16 amino acids. The CDR3 region has the DNA TGTGCCAGCAGCCCCCGGACTAGCCGTGGAGAAGAGACCCAGTACTTC. Translated, it gives CASSPRTSRGEETQYF.

V gene TRBV27 combines with J gene TRBJ2-7, with a tentative D call TRBD2 (5 bases). The germline V gene encodes CDR1 MNHEY and CDR2 SMNVEV (reference sequence). The CDR3 sequence is 16 residues long. Between the trimmed V and J ends, which lost 5 bases and 1 base, there was a span of 18 bases. CDR3 bases: TGTGCCAGCAGTCCCGACGTGGAGGCGACATCCTACGAGCAGTACTTC. Amino acids: CASSPDVEATSYEQYF.

V usage is TRBV5-1 and J usage is TRBJ2-1; the D gene is possibly TRBD2 (5 bases). The germline V gene encodes CDR1 SGHRS and CDR2 YFSETQ. The CDR3 loop spans 14 amino acids. The V end was cut by 0 bases, the J end by 6 bases, with 10 bases between. As DNA, the CDR3 is TGCGCCAGCAGCTTGGAGACGAGGGCCAATGAGCAGTTCTTC. Protein sequence: CASSLETRANEQFF.

Comments on this clone: The junction departs from germline at one end; a sequencing error may be responsible. The chain recombines TRBV6-1 with TRBJ2-7; 9 bases align to TRBD1. CDR1 is MNHNS and CDR2 is SASEGT in the germline V gene. CDR3 length: 14 amino acids. The CDR3 protein is CASKLGQGGYGQYF. In DNA form, the CDR3 reads TGTGCCAGCAAGCTGGGACAGGGAGGTTACGGGCAGTACTTC.

This chain connects TRBV19 to TRBJ2-7; 9 positions match TRBD1. J gave up 3 bases and V 3 bases, and 6 bases lay outside the gene matches. Germline lookup yields CDR1 LNHDA and CDR2 SQIVND (reference sequence). This CDR3 spans 15 amino acids. The CDR3 loop reads CASSIWGQGDYEQYF. The CDR3 region has the DNA TGTGCCAGTAGTATCTGGGGACAGGGCGACTACGAGCAGTACTTC.

The chain is built from TRBV2 and TRBJ1-2; D may be TRBD1 (5 bases). V dropped 8 bases and J dropped 8 bases, with 15 bases sitting between them. This CDR3 contains 12 residues. Per the germline V gene, CDR1 is SNHLY and CDR2 is FYNNEI. CDR3 in amino acids: CASGRVTIGYTF. CDR3 nucleotides: TGTGCCAGCGGCAGGGTGACAATAGGCTACACCTTC.